This is a list of T cell receptor beta chains from one sample in a study of cytomegalovirus exposure and HLA in healthy donors. The table came from immunoSEQ multiplex PCR; TCRdb's copy has only in-frame clones and leaves some out. The sample has approximately 180,000 clones, approximately 78% seen once; the top ten hold approximately 13%. The sample consisted of PBMCs. All receptors derive from a woman aged 45-65 years in good health and CMV-seropositive. The CDR3 runs from the conserved cysteine through the conserved F or W. The D gene is left open where the match is weak. Size values are once, few and many counts, or a class for expanded clones, and some rows have none.

j_call: TRBJ1-4; d_call: TRBD1; cdr3_length: 13; clone_size: .; v_call: TRBV9; cdr3_aa: CASSGGQGEALFF; cdr3_nt: TGTGCCAGCAGCGGGGGACAGGGAGAGGCTCTGTTTTTT
j_call: TRBJ2-3; d_call: TRBD1; cdr3_length: 16; clone_size: .; v_call: TRBV6-1; cdr3_aa: CASSEAQGQDTDTQYF; cdr3_nt: TGTGCCAGCAGTGAAGCTCAGGGACAGGACACAGATACGCAGTATTTT
j_call: TRBJ2-2; d_call: TRBD1; cdr3_length: 15; clone_size: .; v_call: TRBV7-9; cdr3_aa: CASRPGQVNTGELFF; cdr3_nt: TGTGCCAGCAGGCCGGGACAGGTGAACACCGGGGAGCTGTTTTTT
j_call: TRBJ2-7; d_call: TRBD2; cdr3_length: 17; clone_size: .; v_call: TRBV14; cdr3_aa: CASSQGLAPGGPYEQYF; cdr3_nt: TGTGCCAGCAGCCAAGGACTAGCGCCTGGGGGACCCTACGAGCAGTACTTC
j_call: TRBJ1-4; d_call: .; cdr3_length: 13; clone_size: .; v_call: TRBV14; cdr3_aa: CASSQDLRGKLFF; cdr3_nt: TGTGCCAGCAGCCAAGATCTAAGGGGAAAACTGTTTTTT
j_call: TRBJ2-7; d_call: .; cdr3_length: 13; clone_size: .; v_call: TRBV2; cdr3_aa: CASLPGDTYEQYF; cdr3_nt: TGTGCCAGCCTTCCAGGGGACACCTACGAGCAGTACTTC
j_call: TRBJ2-3; d_call: TRBD2; cdr3_length: 15; clone_size: .; v_call: TRBV15; cdr3_aa: CATSNIAGRADTQYF; cdr3_nt: TGTGCCACCAGCAATATAGCGGGTAGGGCAGATACGCAGTATTTT
j_call: TRBJ1-2; d_call: .; cdr3_length: 13; clone_size: .; v_call: TRBV7-9; cdr3_aa: CASSPGQFSDYTF; cdr3_nt: TGTGCCAGCAGCCCCGGACAGTTCAGCGACTACACCTTC
j_call: TRBJ2-2; d_call: TRBD1; cdr3_length: 15; clone_size: .; v_call: TRBV11-3; cdr3_aa: CASSPSTGVAGELFF; cdr3_nt: TGTGCCAGCAGCCCATCGACAGGGGTGGCCGGGGAGCTGTTTTTT
j_call: TRBJ1-1; d_call: .; cdr3_length: 14; clone_size: few; v_call: TRBV19; cdr3_aa: CASSPARRGTEAFF; cdr3_nt: TGTGCCAGTAGTCCTGCTCGGAGGGGCACTGAAGCTTTCTTT
j_call: TRBJ1-5; d_call: .; cdr3_length: 14; clone_size: .; v_call: TRBV4-1; cdr3_aa: CASSQEQGNQPQHF; cdr3_nt: TGCGCCAGCAGCCAAGAACAGGGTAATCAGCCCCAGCATTTT
j_call: TRBJ1-1; d_call: .; cdr3_length: 13; clone_size: once; v_call: TRBV11-2; cdr3_aa: CASSFRGNTEAFF; cdr3_nt: TGTGCCAGCAGCTTTCGGGGGAACACTGAAGCTTTCTTT
j_call: TRBJ2-7; d_call: TRBD1; cdr3_length: 16; clone_size: .; v_call: TRBV6-5; cdr3_aa: CASSYSGQGRSYEQYF; cdr3_nt: TGTGCCAGCAGTTACTCGGGACAGGGGAGGTCCTACGAGCAGTACTTC
j_call: TRBJ2-3; d_call: .; cdr3_length: 15; clone_size: .; v_call: TRBV6-1; cdr3_aa: CASSEGGFSTDTQYF; cdr3_nt: TGTGCCAGCAGTGAAGGAGGATTTAGCACAGATACGCAGTATTTT
j_call: TRBJ2-4; d_call: TRBD1; cdr3_length: 15; clone_size: .; v_call: TRBV7-9; cdr3_aa: CASSGRDRAKNIQYF; cdr3_nt: TGTGCCAGCAGCGGCAGGGACAGAGCCAAAAACATTCAGTACTTC
j_call: TRBJ1-3; d_call: TRBD1; cdr3_length: 14; clone_size: .; v_call: TRBV30; cdr3_aa: CACPDRDSGNTIYF; cdr3_nt: TGTGCCTGCCCTGACAGGGACTCTGGAAACACCATATATTTT